This TCR beta chain was captured in a study of OX40 agonist ivuxolimab in advanced cancers. The wider study: Across the patients, intravenous ivuxolimab was delivered every 2 weeks at 0.01 to 10 mg/kg. Patients treated during dose escalation were battling hepatocellular carcinoma, melanoma, renal cell or head and neck cancer. Study outcomes and limitations: In the 0.1-3.0 mg/kg groups, partial responders showed among the lowest expansion. CD8+ T cells were the subset that, on average, had more expanded clones than CD4+.

Turning to this clone: The antigen remains unidentified.

Repertoires were generated with immunoSEQ multiplex PCR, while TCRdb's copy carries only in-frame clones and drops some. The data hold around 63,000 clones, with roughly 85% observed a single time. This specimen was CD4+ or CD8+ T cells sorted from blood, taken in a trial of the OX40 agonist ivuxolimab. This TCR came from an adult with an advanced solid tumor such as melanoma, head and neck, liver or kidney cancer.

The CDR3 reads CASSLRGTGEKLFF. CDR3 bases: TGTGCCAGCAGCTTGAGGGGGACGGGTGAAAAACTGTTTTTT. The chain joins TRBV5-6 to TRBJ1-4, with a weak D call TRBD1 (6 bases). Trimming took off 1 base at V and 7 bases at J, with 11 bases between the two ends. Germline V gives CDR1 SGHDT, CDR2 YYEEEE. This CDR3 has 14 residues.